The 27 T cell receptor beta chains listed next were all sequenced from one sample in a study of cytomegalovirus exposure and HLA in healthy donors. PCR was performed using 60 Vbeta and 13 Jbeta primers. Using immunoSEQ multiplex PCR, the repertoire was profiled, and TCRdb retains in-frame clones only, with some absent. The data show 120,000 to 150,000 clones, more than 60% seen once. The material sequenced was PBMCs. The receptors stem from a male donor in good health and CMV-seronegative.

The chain joins TRBV28 to TRBJ1-2; maybe TRBD1 (5 bases). CDR3 length: 15 amino acids. Germline V gives CDR1 MDHEN, CDR2 SYDVKM. Deletions cut 4 bases from V and 4 bases from J, with 16 bases between. The CDR3 DNA follows: TGTGCCAGCAGTTCGGCGGGGGGAATGAGCTATGGCTACACCTTC. Protein: CASSSAGGMSYGYTF.

The DNA for the CDR3 is TGTGCCTGGGGGGCCTCCTACGAGCAGTACTTC. Translated, it gives CAWGASYEQYF. The J gene is TRBJ2-7, the V gene TRBV30, with a weak D call TRBD1 (5 bases). With 5 bases removed from V and 0 bases from J, the gap between germline ends came to 5 bases. Germline CDR1 is GTSNPN and CDR2 is SVGIG (reference sequence). The CDR3 runs to 11 residues.

The rearrangement joins TRBV2 to TRBJ1-3, with unresolved D. CDR3 length: 17 residues. The germline CDR1 and CDR2 sequences are SNHLY and FYNNEI. V lost 0 bases and J 0 bases, leaving 12 bases between the germline ends. The CDR3 nucleotides are TGTGCCAGCAGTGAAGCGTCGAGAGGCCCCTCTGGAAACACCATATATTTT. This translates into CASSEASRGPSGNTIYF. The entire variable domain, with the rest obtained from reference TRBV2 and TRBJ1-3, is as follows: EPEVTQTPSHQVTQMGQEVILRCVPISNHLYFYWYRQILGQKVEFLVSFYNNEISEKSEIFDDQFSVERPDGSNFTLKIRSTKLEDSAMYFCASSEASRGPSGNTIYFGEGSWLTVV.

The rearrangement links TRBV29-1 to TRBJ1-2; TRBD1 matches at 7 bases. The CDR3 runs 16 residues. The germline CDR1 and CDR2 sequences are SQVTM and ANQGSEA. The V segment lost 4 bases and the J segment 4 bases; nucleotides outside the gene matches: 15. CDR3 region: CSVVPLGTERVYGYTF. The CDR3 DNA follows: TGCAGCGTTGTCCCTCTGGGGACAGAAAGAGTCTATGGCTACACCTTC.

The chain recombines TRBV4-1 with TRBJ1-2, with D possibly TRBD1 on 6 matching bases. The V gene's germline CDR1 is MGHRA and CDR2 YSYEKL. This CDR3 is built from 18 residues. V shed 0 bases and J shed 0 bases, with 17 bases lying between them. The CDR3 sequence is CASSQDAPGQTANYGYTF. Here the CDR3 DNA reads TGCGCCAGCAGCCAAGATGCCCCCGGACAGACAGCTAACTATGGCTACACCTTC.

This clone was detected a few times. The chain joins TRBV7-2 to TRBJ2-1, with D possibly being TRBD2 (5 bases). The V end lost 6 bases, the J end lost 10 bases, and 13 bases lay between the germline ends. The CDR3 spans 12 residues. Germline lookup yields CDR1 SGHTA and CDR2 FQGNSA. In DNA, the CDR3 is TGTGCCAGCAGAGAACTAGTTCAGGAGCAGTTCTTC. Protein product: CASRELVQEQFF.

The chain carries TRBV7-2 and TRBJ2-5, with a weak D call TRBD1 (5 bases). Trimming stripped 2 bases from V and 0 bases from J, with 7 bases between. Germline V lookup: CDR1 SGHTA, CDR2 FQGNSA. This CDR3 is built from 14 residues. The DNA for the CDR3 is TGTGCCAGCAGCTTACAGGGATACCAAGAGACCCAGTACTTC. It specifies CASSLQGYQETQYF.

This clone was seen more than once but under ten times. The chain couples TRBV5-1 to TRBJ2-5, with D perhaps matching TRBD1 (6 bases). The J call may be in error: the DNA end matches TRBJ2-7 better. CDR1 is SGHRS, CDR2 YFSETQ, per germline. CDR3 length: 12 amino acids. This CDR3 reads CASSPTGNEQYF. CDR3 nucleotides: TGCGCCAGCAGCCCAACAGGGAACGAGCAGTACTTC.

This chain connects TRBV7-3 to TRBJ2-7, with 9 bases lining up with TRBD1. CDR1 SGHTA and CDR2 FQGTGA come from the germline V gene. CDR3 size: 13 residues. V lost 4 bases to trimming and J lost 3 bases; unmatched junction nucleotides: 1. For the CDR3, the DNA is TGTGCCAGCAGCTCGACAGGGGGCTACGAGCAGTACTTC. Protein: CASSSTGGYEQYF.

The chain recombines TRBV11-2 with TRBJ2-7, with a possible D match to TRBD2 (5 bases). The germline V gene encodes CDR1 SGHAT and CDR2 FQNNGV. The CDR3 covers 14 residues. Trimming removed 1 base at V and 6 bases at J, with 13 bases between. The CDR3 coding sequence is TGTGCCAGCAGCTTAGTAGGGTTACGGGGCGAGCAGTACTTC. Translated, it gives CASSLVGLRGEQYF. The entire variable domain, with the rest obtained from reference TRBV11-2 and TRBJ2-7, is as follows: EAGVAQSPRYKIIEKRQSVAFWCNPISGHATLYWYQQILGQGPKLLIQFQNNGVVDDSQLPKDRFSAERLKGVDSTLKIQPAKLEDSAVYLCASSLVGLRGEQYFGPGTRLTVT.

This chain joins TRBV28 and TRBJ1-2; the match to TRBD1 covers 10 bases. CDR3 size: 16 residues. The V and J ends lost 2 bases and 3 bases, in that order; junction bases with no gene match: 6. CDR1 is MDHEN and CDR2 is SYDVKM in the germline V gene. CDR3 bases: TGTGCCAGCAGTTTACCGCCCGGACAGGGGGACTATGGCTACACCTTC. Protein product: CASSLPPGQGDYGYTF.

The chain uses TRBV13 and TRBJ2-6; TRBD2 is a possible D gene (5 bases). The V and J ends lost 5 bases and 4 bases respectively, with 18 bases between them. Germline V gives CDR1 PRHDT, CDR2 FYEKMQ (reference sequence). The CDR3 has 17 amino acids. The CDR3 here is CASSGPLALGGANVLTF. CDR3 sequence (DNA): TGTGCCAGCAGCGGTCCTCTAGCCTTAGGCGGGGCCAACGTCCTGACTTTC.

V is TRBV5-4 and J is TRBJ1-1, with 11 bases aligning to TRBD1. Losses at the gene ends were 4 bases for V and 1 base for J; bases not matched to a gene: 6. The CDR3 runs 16 residues. Germline V gene lookup returns CDR1 SGHNT and CDR2 YYREEE (reference sequence). The DNA of the CDR3 is TGTGCCAGCAGCCCGGACAGGGGGCTTGGGAACACTGAAGCTTTCTTT. Translated, it gives CASSPDRGLGNTEAFF.

The chain uses TRBV5-5 and TRBJ1-3; no firm D call. Between the trimmed V and J ends, which lost 4 bases and 0 bases, there was a span of 11 bases. CDR3 length: 15 amino acids. Germline V gene sequence: CDR1 SGHKS, CDR2 YYEKEE (reference sequence). The CDR3 DNA is TGTGCCAGCAGCCTGGACGGAGACTCTGGAAACACCATATATTTT. It is translated as CASSLDGDSGNTIYF.

This chain uses TRBV30 with TRBJ2-5; tentative D call: TRBD1 (6 bases). The CDR3 spans 13 residues. The V gene's germline CDR1 is GTSNPN and CDR2 SVGIG (reference sequence). V lost 7 bases and J 2 bases, leaving 14 bases between the germline ends. The CDR3 coding sequence is TGTGCCTCATACAGGGCCGGACAAGAGACCCAGTACTTC. Protein: CASYRAGQETQYF. Variable domain in full (rest from reference TRBV30 and TRBJ2-5): SQTIHQWPATLVQPVGSPLSLECTVEGTSNPNLYWYRQAAGRGLQLLFYSVGIGQISSEVPQNLSASRPQDRQFILSSKKLLLSDSGFYLCASYRAGQETQYFGPGTRLLVL.

This clone occurred once. The chain carries TRBV10-3 and TRBJ2-1, with 12 positions matching TRBD2. Trimming took 10 bases from V and 4 from J; bases not matched to a gene: 8. Germline V gene lookup returns CDR1 ENHRY and CDR2 SYGVKD. This CDR3 is 15 amino acids long. This CDR3 reads CATAFGTSGYNEQFF. The CDR3 region has the DNA TGTGCCACCGCTTTCGGGACTAGCGGGTACAATGAGCAGTTCTTC.

J is TRBJ2-3 and V is TRBV2; 8 positions agree with TRBD2. This CDR3 spans 15 amino acids. V was clipped by 4 bases and J by 2 bases; unmatched bases: 5. Germline-derived CDR1 and CDR2 are SNHLY and FYNNEI. The CDR3 sequence: CASSVIAGYTDTQYF. The CDR3 coding sequence is TGTGCCAGCAGTGTGATAGCGGGGTACACAGATACGCAGTATTTT.

The CDR3 loop is CASSEDLAGGLIETQYF. The DNA for the CDR3 is TGTGCCAGCAGTGAAGATCTAGCGGGGGGGTTGATTGAGACCCAGTACTTC. The V gene is TRBV25-1, the J gene TRBJ2-5, with 12 bases aligning to TRBD2. Germline V gene sequence: CDR1 MGHDK, CDR2 SYGVNS. The V and J ends lost 2 bases and 5 bases, in that order; junction bases with no gene match: 9. The CDR3 length is 17 residues.

In its sample, this clone was seen a few times. The chain couples TRBV30 to TRBJ2-7; no definite D call. This CDR3 is 13 amino acids long. V was clipped by 0 bases and J by 1 base, with 7 bases between them. Per the germline V gene, CDR1 is GTSNPN and CDR2 is SVGIG (reference sequence). CDR3 DNA: TGTGCCTGGAGTGTACTAAGTTCCTACGAGCAGTACTTC. Its translation is CAWSVLSSYEQYF.

Only a few counts were recorded for this clone. This sequence joins TRBV19 and TRBJ1-5; TRBD1 aligns across 10 bases. Trimming took 4 bases from V and 2 from J; bases not matched to a gene: 8. Germline CDR1 is LNHDA and CDR2 is SQIVND (reference sequence). This CDR3 is 17 amino acids long. CDR3 in amino acids: CASSTFRDRGRNQPQHF. The DNA for the CDR3 is TGTGCCAGTAGTACCTTCCGGGACAGGGGTCGCAATCAGCCCCAGCATTTT.

This chain joins TRBV29-1 and TRBJ1-2, with 10 bases matching TRBD1. From germline, CDR1 is SQVTM and CDR2 ANQGSEA. The length of the CDR3 is 16 residues. Trimming removed 7 bases from V and 3 bases from J; junction bases left unmatched: 14. Here the CDR3 reads CSASGTGARGDYGYTF. The CDR3 DNA is TGCAGCGCCTCCGGGACAGGGGCCCGGGGGGACTATGGCTACACCTTC.

The J gene is TRBJ2-1, the V gene TRBV5-8, with a tentative D call TRBD1 (6 bases). CDR1 is SGHTS, CDR2 YDEGEE, per germline. The CDR3 contains 17 residues. The V end was cut by 0 bases, the J end by 4 bases, with 17 bases between. The CDR3 nucleotides read TGTGCCAGCAGCTTGGACACACAGGGATCGGATTACAATGAGCAGTTCTTC. Its translation is CASSLDTQGSDYNEQFF.

The chain has TRBV18 and TRBJ2-5, with D unresolved. V was cut by 0 bases and J by 4 bases, with 9 bases left in between. The CDR3 is 14 residues long. Germline V gene data show CDR1 as KGHSH and CDR2 as LQKENI. The CDR3 DNA sequence: TGTGCCAGCTCACCACCGGAGTTATTAGAGACCCAGTACTTC. Translated, it gives CASSPPELLETQYF.

The chain joins TRBV28 to TRBJ1-5; perhaps TRBD1 as D (6 bases). Per germline, CDR1 MDHEN and CDR2 SYDVKM. Trimming pared 2 bases from V and 1 base from J, leaving 9 bases between. There are 15 residues in the CDR3. This CDR3 reads CASSLAGVSNQPQHF. DNA of the CDR3: TGTGCCAGCAGTTTAGCAGGGGTGAGCAATCAGCCCCAGCATTTT.

This clone has more than one count but fewer than ten. V usage is TRBV19 and J usage is TRBJ1-2, with 7 bases aligning to TRBD1. CDR1 LNHDA and CDR2 SQIVND come from the germline V gene (reference sequence). The CDR3 is 17 residues long. V lost 4 bases, J lost 4 bases, and 15 bases stayed unmatched. The CDR3 protein is CASSRLGTVRGGYGYTF. The CDR3, as DNA: TGTGCCAGTAGTAGACTCGGGACAGTCCGTGGCGGCTATGGCTACACCTTC.

This clone was seen a few times. The chain links TRBV7-9 to TRBJ1-1; 8 positions agree with TRBD1. This CDR3 spans 15 amino acids. The junction had 5 bases not matched to a gene; V was cut back by 3 bases and J by 2 bases. CDR1 is SEHNR, CDR2 FQNEAQ, per germline (reference sequence). The CDR3 is CASSFWTGTNTEAFF. As DNA, the CDR3 is TGTGCCAGCAGCTTTTGGACAGGGACAAACACTGAAGCTTTCTTT.

The gene calls are TRBV7-9 and TRBJ1-3; D gene uncertain. Trimming stripped 1 base from V and 11 bases from J, with 6 bases between. Germline V CDR1 and CDR2: SEHNR, FQNEAQ (reference sequence). The CDR3 is 11 amino acids. CDR3 sequence: CASSLGGAIYF. CDR3 DNA: TGTGCCAGCAGCTTAGGCGGCGCCATATATTTT.